These T cell receptor beta chains were read from a single sample in a study of T cell changes during pregnancy in multiple sclerosis. TCRdb's table, derived via immunoSEQ multiplex PCR, lists solely in-frame clones and lacks some. Of some 49,000 clones listed, approximately 95% were seen once; the top ten hold approximately 6%. The material was CD8+ T cells from peripheral blood mononuclear cells, obtained in the first trimester of pregnancy. These receptors originate from a female donor with multiple sclerosis, enrolled in a pregnancy study. Each CDR3 is given with its conserved first and last residue. Each record gives: J gene, V gene, CDR3 length, D gene, clone size, CDR3 protein, CDR3 DNA. D genes are given only for firm matches. Size is omitted from some rows. Given values are once, few, many or a class for expanded clones.

J: TRBJ2-1
V: TRBV7-2
length: 14
D: TRBD2
size: NA
CDR3: CASSDGTSGDEQFF
DNA: TGTGCCAGCAGCGACGGGACTAGCGGAGATGAGCAGTTCTTC

J: TRBJ2-1
V: TRBV28
length: 14
D: NA
size: NA
CDR3: CASSSPVTGNEQFF
DNA: TGTGCCAGCAGCTCCCCGGTAACGGGAAATGAGCAGTTCTTC

J: TRBJ2-5
V: TRBV28
length: 14
D: TRBD1
size: NA
CDR3: CASSPRDSQETQYF
DNA: TGTGCCAGCAGCCCTCGGGACAGCCAAGAGACCCAGTACTTC

J: TRBJ2-2
V: TRBV27
length: 16
D: NA
size: NA
CDR3: CASRGGSFANTGELFF
DNA: TGTGCCAGCAGAGGAGGGTCGTTCGCGAACACCGGGGAGCTGTTTTTT

J: TRBJ2-2
V: TRBV5-1
length: 15
D: NA
size: NA
CDR3: CASSHGTSNTGELFF
DNA: TGCGCCAGCAGCCACGGGACTTCTAACACCGGGGAGCTGTTTTTT

J: TRBJ2-1
V: TRBV9
length: 16
D: TRBD2
size: NA
CDR3: CASSSPGRESDNEQFF
DNA: TGTGCCAGCAGCTCCCCTGGGCGGGAGAGTGACAATGAGCAGTTCTTC

J: TRBJ1-2
V: TRBV11-2
length: 16
D: TRBD1
size: NA
CDR3: CASSPQGQGLNYGYTF
DNA: TGTGCCAGCAGCCCCCAGGGACAGGGGCTCAACTATGGCTACACCTTC

J: TRBJ2-1
V: TRBV18
length: 14
D: TRBD2
size: NA
CDR3: CASSPTSGSNEQFF
DNA: TGTGCCAGCTCACCGACTAGCGGGAGCAATGAGCAGTTCTTC

J: TRBJ1-3
V: TRBV5-6
length: 16
D: NA
size: NA
CDR3: CASSSAGAISGNTIYF
DNA: TGTGCCAGCAGCTCAGCGGGGGCGATCTCTGGAAACACCATATATTTT

J: TRBJ2-5
V: TRBV27
length: 15
D: TRBD2
size: NA
CDR3: CASSVQTSGKETQYF
DNA: TGTGCCAGCAGCGTTCAGACTAGCGGGAAGGAGACCCAGTACTTC

J: TRBJ1-2
V: TRBV27
length: 15
D: TRBD1
size: NA
CDR3: CASSLSLTGVYGYTF
DNA: TGTGCCAGCAGTTTATCGTTGACAGGGGTCTATGGCTACACCTTC

J: TRBJ1-5
V: TRBV4-1
length: 16
D: NA
size: NA
CDR3: CASSPGPAGENQPQHF
DNA: TGCGCCAGCAGCCCCGGACCCGCAGGGGAAAACCAGCCCCAGCATTTT

J: TRBJ2-3
V: TRBV27
length: 15
D: TRBD2
size: NA
CDR3: CASSFGGRVTDTQYF
DNA: TGTGCCAGCAGTTTCGGCGGGAGGGTCACAGATACGCAGTATTTT

J: TRBJ1-2
V: TRBV9
length: 18
D: TRBD1
size: NA
CDR3: CASSVDTGDRGYFDGYTF
DNA: TGTGCCAGCAGCGTAGATACGGGGGACAGGGGATATTTCGATGGCTACACCTTC

J: TRBJ1-5
V: TRBV6-1
length: 16
D: NA
size: NA
CDR3: CASSEDPRGGNQPQHF
DNA: TGTGCCAGCAGTGAGGACCCCAGGGGAGGCAATCAGCCCCAGCATTTT

J: TRBJ2-1
V: TRBV28
length: 16
D: NA
size: NA
CDR3: CASSFKKWSSYNEQFF
DNA: TGTGCCAGCAGTTTTAAAAAGTGGAGCTCCTACAATGAGCAGTTCTTC

J: TRBJ2-7
V: TRBV28
length: 17
D: TRBD2
size: NA
CDR3: CASSLLLAGVSSYEQYF
DNA: TGTGCCAGCAGTTTATTACTAGCGGGAGTTTCCAGCTACGAGCAGTACTTC

J: TRBJ2-7
V: TRBV5-6
length: 16
D: NA
size: NA
CDR3: CASSLSSGLRAYEQYF
DNA: TGTGCCAGCAGCTTGTCGTCGGGACTCAGGGCCTACGAGCAGTACTTC

J: TRBJ1-4
V: TRBV9
length: 14
D: TRBD1
size: NA
CDR3: CASSSGTGSEKLFF
DNA: TGTGCCAGCAGCTCCGGGACAGGGAGTGAAAAACTGTTTTTT

J: TRBJ1-3
V: TRBV7-9
length: 16
D: TRBD1
size: NA
CDR3: CASSSRPTGAGNTIYF
DNA: TGTGCCAGCAGCTCACGGCCGACAGGGGCAGGAAACACCATATATTTT

J: TRBJ1-1
V: TRBV4-1
length: 13
D: NA
size: NA
CDR3: CASSQAVAAEAFF
DNA: TGCGCCAGCAGCCAAGCAGTAGCGGCTGAAGCTTTCTTT

J: TRBJ1-5
V: TRBV27
length: 17
D: NA
size: NA
CDR3: CASKDRPTGRMDQPQHF
DNA: TGTGCCAGCAAAGACCGACCGACAGGACGGATGGATCAGCCCCAGCATTTT

J: TRBJ2-3
V: TRBV7-8
length: 15
D: NA
size: NA
CDR3: CASSLISTSTDTQYF
DNA: TGTGCCAGCAGCTTAATTTCCACTAGCACAGATACGCAGTATTTT

J: TRBJ1-5
V: TRBV5-4
length: 19
D: NA
size: NA
CDR3: CASSLIHRSTLLSNQPQHF
DNA: TGTGCCAGCAGCTTGATTCACAGGTCGACCCTCCTTAGCAATCAGCCCCAGCATTTT

J: TRBJ2-2
V: TRBV6-4
length: 14
D: TRBD1
size: NA
CDR3: CASRAGGNTGELFF
DNA: TGTGCCAGCAGAGCAGGGGGCAACACCGGGGAGCTGTTTTTT

J: TRBJ2-7
V: TRBV2
length: 15
D: TRBD2
size: NA
CDR3: CASSLEREGLGEQYF
DNA: TGTGCCAGCAGTTTAGAGCGGGAGGGCCTGGGCGAGCAGTACTTC

J: TRBJ1-1
V: TRBV19
length: 14
D: TRBD1
size: NA
CDR3: CASTLRGQNTEAFF
DNA: TGTGCCAGTACCCTGAGGGGGCAGAACACTGAAGCTTTCTTT

J: TRBJ2-7
V: TRBV18
length: 15
D: NA
size: once
CDR3: CASSPPEYRTYEQYF
DNA: TGTGCCAGCTCACCACCAGAGTACAGGACATACGAGCAGTACTTC

J: TRBJ1-1
V: TRBV4-3
length: 14
D: NA
size: NA
CDR3: CASSQGGQNTEAFF
DNA: TGCGCCAGCAGCCAAGGGGGGCAGAACACTGAAGCTTTCTTT

J: TRBJ2-7
V: TRBV7-9
length: 13
D: NA
size: NA
CDR3: CASSLVVGDEQYF
DNA: TGTGCCAGCAGCTTAGTGGTCGGGGACGAGCAGTACTTC

J: TRBJ1-1
V: TRBV19
length: 13
D: NA
size: NA
CDR3: CASSQNMNTEAFF
DNA: TGTGCCAGTAGTCAGAACATGAACACTGAAGCTTTCTTT

J: TRBJ2-7
V: TRBV7-9
length: 14
D: TRBD1
size: NA
CDR3: CASSLAVTGEEQYF
DNA: TGTGCCAGCAGCTTAGCCGTGACAGGGGAAGAGCAGTACTTC

J: TRBJ2-7
V: TRBV6-1
length: 14
D: TRBD1
size: few
CDR3: CASSAGTGGYEQYF
DNA: TGTGCCAGCAGTGCCGGGACAGGGGGCTACGAGCAGTACTTC

J: TRBJ2-7
V: TRBV5-1
length: 16
D: NA
size: NA
CDR3: CASSLGSGVTTYEQYF
DNA: TGCGCCAGCAGCTTGGGATCAGGGGTCACGACCTACGAGCAGTACTTC

J: TRBJ1-4
V: TRBV4-1
length: 15
D: TRBD1
size: NA
CDR3: CASSQGTGPGEKLFF
DNA: TGCGCCAGCAGCCAGGGGACAGGGCCTGGCGAAAAACTGTTTTTT

J: TRBJ2-7
V: TRBV19
length: 15
D: TRBD2
size: NA
CDR3: CASSITSGLPYEQYF
DNA: TGTGCCAGTAGTATCACTAGCGGGCTTCCCTACGAGCAGTACTTC

J: TRBJ2-7
V: TRBV10-3
length: 15
D: NA
size: NA
CDR3: CAISEAGTANYEQYF
DNA: TGTGCCATCAGTGAGGCGGGGACAGCGAACTACGAGCAGTACTTC

J: TRBJ2-7
V: TRBV5-4
length: 15
D: TRBD2
size: once
CDR3: CASSLQAGANHEQYF
DNA: TGTGCCAGCAGCTTACAAGCGGGAGCAAACCACGAGCAGTACTTC

J: TRBJ1-2
V: TRBV28
length: 16
D: NA
size: NA
CDR3: CASTSWVEGANYGYTF
DNA: TGTGCCAGCACCAGTTGGGTGGAAGGAGCTAACTATGGCTACACCTTC

J: TRBJ1-1
V: TRBV4-2
length: 13
D: NA
size: NA
CDR3: CASSQDRFTEAFF
DNA: TGTGCCAGCAGCCAAGACAGGTTCACTGAAGCTTTCTTT

J: TRBJ2-7
V: TRBV14
length: 16
D: TRBD2
size: once
CDR3: CASSQTSGRSWGEQYF
DNA: TGTGCCAGCAGTCAGACTAGCGGGAGGAGTTGGGGGGAGCAGTACTTC

J: TRBJ2-3
V: TRBV19
length: 17
D: TRBD2
size: NA
CDR3: CASTSSGRPTVTDTQYF
DNA: TGTGCCAGTACCTCTAGCGGGAGGCCCACAGTGACAGATACGCAGTATTTT

J: TRBJ2-1
V: TRBV6-6
length: 16
D: TRBD2
size: NA
CDR3: CASSQGLAGAYNEQFF
DNA: TGTGCCAGCAGTCAGGGACTAGCGGGGGCCTACAATGAGCAGTTCTTC

J: TRBJ2-7
V: TRBV2
length: 11
D: TRBD2
size: NA
CDR3: CASGGGYEQYF
DNA: TGTGCCAGCGGGGGGGGCTACGAGCAGTACTTC

J: TRBJ1-3
V: TRBV2
length: 15
D: NA
size: NA
CDR3: CASSDRPFSGNTIYF
DNA: TGTGCCAGCAGTGACAGGCCCTTCTCTGGAAACACCATATATTTT

J: TRBJ1-3
V: TRBV6-1
length: 15
D: TRBD1
size: NA
CDR3: CASSVGQGDGNTIYF
DNA: TGTGCCAGCAGTGTGGGACAGGGGGATGGAAACACCATATATTTT

J: TRBJ2-7
V: TRBV7-9
length: 15
D: TRBD1
size: NA
CDR3: CASSATGQGANEQYF
DNA: TGTGCCAGCAGCGCGACGGGACAGGGGGCCAACGAGCAGTACTTC

J: TRBJ2-1
V: TRBV7-9
length: 18
D: TRBD2
size: NA
CDR3: CASSGPGLAGNVYNEQFF
DNA: TGTGCCAGCAGCGGCCCGGGACTAGCGGGAAATGTTTACAATGAGCAGTTCTTC

J: TRBJ2-7
V: TRBV27
length: 14
D: TRBD2
size: NA
CDR3: CASSHGGGGYEQYF
DNA: TGTGCCAGCAGCCACGGCGGGGGGGGCTACGAGCAGTACTTC

J: TRBJ1-3
V: TRBV19
length: 12
D: NA
size: NA
CDR3: CASREVGNTIYF
DNA: TGTGCCAGTAGAGAGGTTGGAAACACCATATATTTT

J: TRBJ2-7
V: TRBV27
length: 13
D: TRBD1
size: NA
CDR3: CASRTGVINEQYF
DNA: TGTGCCTCTCGGACAGGGGTGATCAACGAGCAGTACTTC

J: TRBJ2-1
V: TRBV9
length: 16
D: TRBD2
size: NA
CDR3: CASSVDEREFNNEQFF
DNA: TGTGCCAGCAGCGTAGATGAGCGGGAGTTTAACAATGAGCAGTTCTTC